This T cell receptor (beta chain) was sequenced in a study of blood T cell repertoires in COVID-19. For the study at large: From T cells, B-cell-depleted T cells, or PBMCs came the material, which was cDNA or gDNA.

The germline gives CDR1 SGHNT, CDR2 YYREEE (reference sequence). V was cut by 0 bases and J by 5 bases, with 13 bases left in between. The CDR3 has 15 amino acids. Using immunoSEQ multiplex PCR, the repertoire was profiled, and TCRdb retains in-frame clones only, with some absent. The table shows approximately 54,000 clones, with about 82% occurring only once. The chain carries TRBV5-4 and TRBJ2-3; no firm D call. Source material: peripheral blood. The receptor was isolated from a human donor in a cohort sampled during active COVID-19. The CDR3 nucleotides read TGTGCCAGCAGCTTGGAACTAAACTACGTAGATACGCAGTATTTT. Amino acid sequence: CASSLELNYVDTQYF.